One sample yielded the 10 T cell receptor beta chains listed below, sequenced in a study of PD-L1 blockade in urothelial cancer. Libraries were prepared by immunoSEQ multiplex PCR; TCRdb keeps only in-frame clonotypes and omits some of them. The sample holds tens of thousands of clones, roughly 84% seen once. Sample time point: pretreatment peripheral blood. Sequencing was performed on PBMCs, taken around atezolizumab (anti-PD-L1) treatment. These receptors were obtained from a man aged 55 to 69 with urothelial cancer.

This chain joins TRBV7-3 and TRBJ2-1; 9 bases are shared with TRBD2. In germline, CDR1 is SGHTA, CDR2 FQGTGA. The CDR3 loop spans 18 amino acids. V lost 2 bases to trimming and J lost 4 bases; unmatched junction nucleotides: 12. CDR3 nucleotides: TGTGCCAGCAGCTTAGAGCCACGGTTGCTAGCGGGGTACAATGAGCAGTTCTTC. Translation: CASSLEPRLLAGYNEQFF.

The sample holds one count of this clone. The DNA for the CDR3 is TGTGCCAGCAGCTTGGATCCCAACTATCAGCCCCAGCATTTT. Translating gives CASSLDPNYQPQHF. V and J are TRBV5-5 and TRBJ1-5; D unresolved. In germline, CDR1 is SGHKS, CDR2 YYEKEE (reference sequence). The CDR3 totals 14 residues. V was trimmed by 0 bases and J by 5 bases, leaving 9 bases between them.

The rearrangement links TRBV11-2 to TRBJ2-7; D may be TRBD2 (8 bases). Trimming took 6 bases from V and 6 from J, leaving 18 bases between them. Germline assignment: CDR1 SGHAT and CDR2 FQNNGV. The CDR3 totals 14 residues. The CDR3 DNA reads TGTGCCAGCAGACCCGGGAGGGGGCGGCGCGAGCAGTACTTC. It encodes CASRPGRGRREQYF.

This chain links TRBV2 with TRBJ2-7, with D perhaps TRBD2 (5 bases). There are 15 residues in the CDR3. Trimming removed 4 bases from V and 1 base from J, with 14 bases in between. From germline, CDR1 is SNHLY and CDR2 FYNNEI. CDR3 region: CASSASPGISYEQYF. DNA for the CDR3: TGTGCCAGCAGTGCTTCCCCGGGGATATCCTACGAGCAGTACTTC.

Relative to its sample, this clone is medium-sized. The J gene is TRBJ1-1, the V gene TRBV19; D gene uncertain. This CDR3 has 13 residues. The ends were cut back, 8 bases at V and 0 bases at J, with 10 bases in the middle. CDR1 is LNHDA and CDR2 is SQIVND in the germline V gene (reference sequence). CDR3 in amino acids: CASAWALNTEAFF. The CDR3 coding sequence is TGTGCCAGTGCATGGGCGCTGAACACTGAAGCTTTCTTT.

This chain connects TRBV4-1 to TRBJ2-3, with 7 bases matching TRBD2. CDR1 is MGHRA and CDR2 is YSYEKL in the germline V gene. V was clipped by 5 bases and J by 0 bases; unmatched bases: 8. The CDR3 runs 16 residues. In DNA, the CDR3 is TGCGCCAGCAGCACGTGGGCGGGAGCTAGCACAGATACGCAGTATTTT. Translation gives CASSTWAGASTDTQYF.

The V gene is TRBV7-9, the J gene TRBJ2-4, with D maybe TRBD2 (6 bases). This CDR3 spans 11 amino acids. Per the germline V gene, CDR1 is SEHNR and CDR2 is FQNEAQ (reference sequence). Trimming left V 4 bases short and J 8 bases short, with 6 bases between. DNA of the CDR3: TGTGCCAGCAGCTCGGGGGACATTCAGTACTTC. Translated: CASSSGDIQYF.

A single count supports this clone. The CDR3 DNA follows: TGTGCCAGCAGCGTAGAGGGCAGCGGGCCCTCCTACGAGCAGTACTTC. As protein: CASSVEGSGPSYEQYF. The chain carries TRBV9 and TRBJ2-7; possibly TRBD2 for D (6 bases). Germline CDR1 reads SGDLS; CDR2 reads YYNGEE. The ends were cut back, 0 bases at V and 0 bases at J, with 13 bases in the middle. The CDR3 spans 16 residues.

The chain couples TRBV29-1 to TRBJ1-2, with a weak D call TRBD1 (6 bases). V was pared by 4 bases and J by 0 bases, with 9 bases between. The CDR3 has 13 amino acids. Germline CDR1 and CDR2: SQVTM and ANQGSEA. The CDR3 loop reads CSVVDRANYGYTF. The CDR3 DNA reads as TGCAGCGTTGTGGACAGAGCTAACTATGGCTACACCTTC.

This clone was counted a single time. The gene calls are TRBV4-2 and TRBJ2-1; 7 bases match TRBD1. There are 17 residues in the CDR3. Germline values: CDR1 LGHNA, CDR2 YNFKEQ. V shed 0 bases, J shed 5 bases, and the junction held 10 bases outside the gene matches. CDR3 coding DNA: TGTGCCAGCAGCCAAGAATTTGGCGGCCAGGGGGACAATGAGCAGTTCTTC. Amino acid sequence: CASSQEFGGQGDNEQFF.